In this sample, the clone carrying this T cell receptor beta chain turned up a few times. Antigen specificity is unknown. This CDR3 is built from 13 residues. Germline CDR1 and CDR2: SGHAT and FQNNGV. Trimming took 2 bases from V and 4 from J, leaving 8 bases between them. This sample is part of a study of T-cell reconstitution after alpha-beta-depleted transplantation in children. Study-wide results and limits: One year post-transplant, T-cell counts and diversity were largely derived from T cells produced anew. Elevated TCRbeta diversity at day 60 was traced, in some patients, to surviving recipient T cells and thymic progenitors. Expanded graft clones, several hundred of them, were reportedly the source of alpha-beta T cells about two months after transplant.

Preparation of the TCRbeta library involved a method that used unique molecular identifiers. Each CDR3 protein is one row after TCRdb ran MiXCR on the PCR reads. The sample lists hundreds of thousands of distinct CDR3 sequences; 15% to 20% were seen once. The V gene is TRBV11-2, the J gene TRBJ1-2; unclear D gene. This material consisted of PBMCs, mostly from graft donor cells, taken 360 days after TCRalphabeta/CD19-depleted stem cell transplant. This clonotype was obtained from a boy under two years old who had a stem cell transplant for Wiskott-Aldrich syndrome, so the T cells may come from the graft donor. DNA for the CDR3: TGTGCCAGCAGCTTAAAAGGCCTCTATGGCTACACCTTC. This codes for CASSLKGLYGYTF.